This paragraph covers one T cell receptor beta chain sequence. The antigen remains unidentified. This sample stems from a study of cytomegalovirus exposure and HLA in healthy donors. Study results and caveats: In a later analysis, donors in an Asian-associated ancestry cluster reportedly had fewer N-insertions in productive TCRs than the cohort mean. The dataset shows that most TCR sequences were rare, while some public TCRs occurred in many donors.

The PCR ran on 60 Vbeta and 13 Jbeta primers. TCRdb's copy holds only in-frame clones and misses some; the assay was immunoSEQ multiplex PCR. The sample has around 120,000 clones; around 74% are singletons. The origin of this receptor is a woman aged 18-29 years in good health and CMV-seronegative. The sequencing input was PBMCs.

CDR3 amino acids: CASSLHRAALEQYF. The DNA for the CDR3 is TGTGCCAGCAGCTTACACCGAGCCGCCCTCGAGCAGTACTTC. The chain carries TRBV11-3 and TRBJ2-7; no reliable D call. The CDR3 is 14 residues long. Germline values: CDR1 SGHNT, CDR2 YENEEA. Trimming removed 2 bases at V and 6 bases at J, with 14 bases between.